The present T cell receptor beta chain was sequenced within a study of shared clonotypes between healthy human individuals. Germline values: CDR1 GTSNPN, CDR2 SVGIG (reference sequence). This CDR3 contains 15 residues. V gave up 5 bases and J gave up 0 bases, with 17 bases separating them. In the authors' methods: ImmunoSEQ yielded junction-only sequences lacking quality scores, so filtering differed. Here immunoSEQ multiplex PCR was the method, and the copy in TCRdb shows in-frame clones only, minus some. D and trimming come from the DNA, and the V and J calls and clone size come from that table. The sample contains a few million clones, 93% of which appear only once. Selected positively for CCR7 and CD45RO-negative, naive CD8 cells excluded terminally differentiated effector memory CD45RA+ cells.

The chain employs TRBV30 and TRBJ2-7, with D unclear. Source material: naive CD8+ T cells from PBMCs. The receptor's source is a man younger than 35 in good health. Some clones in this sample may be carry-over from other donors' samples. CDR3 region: CAWGDEHSRSYEQYF. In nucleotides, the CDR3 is TGTGCCTGGGGGGATGAGCACAGTCGCTCCTACGAGCAGTACTTC.